The 21 T cell receptor beta chains listed next were all sequenced from one sample in a study of shared clonotypes between healthy human individuals. Selected positively for CCR7 and CD45RO-negative, naive CD8 cells excluded terminally differentiated effector memory CD45RA+ cells. This table comes from immunoSEQ multiplex PCR, and its TCRdb copy is limited to in-frame clones, with some not included. The table has 1.5 million to 2.5 million clones, over 85% seen once. The sequencing sample was made of naive CD8+ T cells sorted from blood. Source of these receptors: a man between 18 and 29 years old in good health.

The chain joins TRBV11-2 to TRBJ2-7; possibly TRBD1 for D (6 bases). The CDR3 length is 16 residues. The ends were cut back, 5 bases at V and 7 bases at J, with 24 bases in the middle. From germline, CDR1 is SGHAT and CDR2 FQNNGV. In DNA, the CDR3 is TGTGCCAGCAGCCTTGGGGGCATGGACCGTGCTGGGGAGCAGTACTTC. Translating it yields CASSLGGMDRAGEQYF.

This clone came up once. The V gene is TRBV4-1, the J gene TRBJ2-7, with unresolved D. Trimming cost V 6 bases and J 0 bases, with 15 bases left between them. The CDR3 length is 15 residues. Germline lookup yields CDR1 MGHRA and CDR2 YSYEKL. CDR3 in DNA: TGCGCCAGCAGTTCCCCCGGAAACCCCTCCTACGAGCAGTACTTC. This encodes CASSSPGNPSYEQYF.

CDR3 DNA sequence: TGTGCCAGCAGTCCCCGGACAGGGTGGGGTGAAAAACTGTTTTTT. This sequence encodes CASSPRTGWGEKLFF. This chain joins TRBV27 and TRBJ1-4; 8 bases agree with TRBD1. This CDR3 contains 15 residues. V lost 5 bases to trimming and J lost 7 bases; unmatched junction nucleotides: 9. Germline CDR1 reads MNHEY; CDR2 reads SMNVEV (reference sequence).

The V call is TRBV27, the J call TRBJ2-3; 10 nucleotides align to TRBD2. From germline, CDR1 is MNHEY and CDR2 SMNVEV (reference sequence). The trim removed 4 bases at V and 4 bases at J, leaving 5 bases unmatched. There are 15 residues in the CDR3. The CDR3 nucleotides are TGTGCCAGCAGTTATCTAGCGGGGGTCTCAGATACGCAGTATTTT. Amino acids: CASSYLAGVSDTQYF.

V usage is TRBV7-9 and J usage is TRBJ2-5, with a possible D match to TRBD2 (5 bases). The germline V gene has CDR1 SEHNR and CDR2 FQNEAQ (reference sequence). The V end lost 4 bases, the J end lost 4 bases, and 13 bases lay between the germline ends. This CDR3 comprises 14 residues. The CDR3 region is CASSSEGLPETQYF. The CDR3 nucleotides read TGTGCCAGCAGCTCAGAAGGACTCCCAGAGACCCAGTACTTC.

In regard to this clone: In the same sample, other DNA sequences code for this CDR3. The genes are TRBV5-6 and TRBJ2-1; no reliable D call. Deletions cut 3 bases from V and 4 bases from J, with 2 bases between. This CDR3 region has 11 residues. Germline CDR1 reads SGHDT; CDR2 reads YYEEEE. CDR3 sequence (DNA): TGTGCCAGCAGCTCTTACAATGAGCAGTTCTTC. It specifies CASSSYNEQFF. Variable domain in full (rest from reference TRBV5-6 and TRBJ2-1): DAGVTQSPTHLIKTRGQQVTLRCSPKSGHDTVSWYQQALGQGPQFIFQYYEEEERQRGNFPDRFSGHQFPNYSSELNVNALLLGDSALYLCASSSYNEQFFGPGTRLTVL.

The gene calls are TRBV6-6 and TRBJ2-7; no firm D call. Germline loops: CDR1 MNHNY, CDR2 SVGAGI (reference sequence). Trimming stripped 0 bases from V and 5 bases from J, with 14 bases between. The CDR3 is 15 residues long. The CDR3 here is CASSYSFDIGDEQYF. CDR3 coding DNA: TGTGCCAGCAGTTACTCGTTTGACATTGGAGACGAGCAGTACTTC.

This rearrangement joins TRBV6-5 to TRBJ2-7, with D perhaps being TRBD1 or TRBD2 (7 bases each). V was cut by 6 bases and J by 4 bases, with 19 bases left in between. Germline V gives CDR1 MNHEY, CDR2 SVGAGI. The CDR3 covers 15 residues. CDR3 DNA sequence: TGTGCCAGCAGCTCCTTCAGGGGGGGGGCTTACGAGCAGTACTTC. Amino acids: CASSSFRGGAYEQYF.

Only one count was recorded for this clone. Other DNA sequences within the sample encode an identical CDR3. The chain joins TRBV7-9 to TRBJ2-7; D perhaps matches TRBD1 (5 bases). Trimming took 8 bases from V and 3 from J, leaving 11 bases between them. The CDR3 contains 12 residues. Germline V CDR1 and CDR2: SEHNR, FQNEAQ (reference sequence). The CDR3 bases are TGTGCCAGCTCTCCTAGGGGCTACGAGCAGTACTTC. Translation gives CASSPRGYEQYF. Full variable domain (outside the CDR3, taken from reference TRBV7-9 and TRBJ2-7): DTGVSQNPRHKITKRGQNVTFRCDPISEHNRLYWYRQTLGQGPEFLTYFQNEAQLEKSRLLSDRFSAERPKGSFSTLEIQRTEQGDSAMYLCASSPRGYEQYFGPGTRLTVT.

The rearrangement links TRBV5-6 to TRBJ2-2; 7 bases map to TRBD1. V shed 5 bases and J 5 bases; nucleotides not matched to a gene: 6. Germline values: CDR1 SGHDT, CDR2 YYEEEE. This CDR3 is 14 amino acids long. The CDR3 region is CASRLNRGTGELFF. CDR3 in DNA: TGTGCCAGCAGGTTGAACAGGGGTACCGGGGAGCTGTTTTTT.

The V gene is TRBV10-3, the J gene TRBJ1-1; D is possibly TRBD1 (5 bases). CDR3 size: 15 residues. V shed 3 bases and J shed 0 bases, with 11 bases lying between them. Germline CDR1 reads ENHRY; CDR2 reads SYGVKD. CDR3 loop: CAISDPGTVNTEAFF. In DNA form, the CDR3 reads TGTGCCATCAGTGATCCCGGGACGGTGAACACTGAAGCTTTCTTT.

This chain joins TRBV27 and TRBJ2-7, with 8 bases matching TRBD1. Germline assignment: CDR1 MNHEY and CDR2 SMNVEV (reference sequence). This CDR3 contains 12 residues. The junction had 8 bases not matched to a gene; V was cut back by 11 bases and J by 5 bases. The CDR3: CASADRDHEQYF. CDR3 DNA: TGTGCCTCCGCGGACAGGGACCACGAGCAGTACTTC.

Concerning this clone: Additional DNA sequences in this sample encode the identical CDR3. This chain connects TRBV30 to TRBJ1-1, with 9 bases fitting TRBD1. The CDR3 covers 13 residues. Unmatched junction bases numbered 3, after V lost 3 bases and J lost 4 bases. Germline-derived CDR1 and CDR2 are GTSNPN and SVGIG (reference sequence). This chain's CDR3 is CAWSTGGGTEAFF. CDR3 sequence (DNA): TGTGCCTGGAGCACAGGGGGCGGCACTGAAGCTTTCTTT.

The V call is TRBV7-9, the J call TRBJ2-1; the match to TRBD2 covers 11 bases. The CDR3 sequence is 14 residues long. Germline CDR1 reads SEHNR; CDR2 reads FQNEAQ (reference sequence). V dropped 5 bases and J dropped 8; count of bases not matched to a gene: 5. The CDR3 here is CASSHSGRGHEQFF. The CDR3 nucleotides are TGTGCCAGCAGCCATAGCGGGAGGGGGCATGAGCAGTTCTTC.

This clone has only one observation. The V call is TRBV27, the J call TRBJ2-7, with TRBD2 matching 8 bases. Germline lookup yields CDR1 MNHEY and CDR2 SMNVEV (reference sequence). The CDR3 loop spans 14 amino acids. The junction had 6 bases not matched to a gene; V was cut back by 4 bases and J by 4 bases. The CDR3 coding sequence is TGTGCCAGCAGTTCACGAGCGGGGGAGTACGAGCAGTACTTC. Amino acids: CASSSRAGEYEQYF.

CDR3: CASSEARTVTDTQYF. CDR3 in DNA: TGTGCCAGCAGTGAAGCCCGTACAGTCACAGATACGCAGTATTTT. The chain carries TRBV6-1 and TRBJ2-3; D is unclear. This CDR3 contains 15 residues. Germline CDR1 is MNHNS and CDR2 is SASEGT. Trimming took off 0 bases at V and 2 bases at J, with 9 bases between the two ends.

This clone is a singleton in its sample. The CDR3 sequence is CASSQGDRGQDEQYF. The CDR3 DNA reads TGTGCCAGCAGCCAAGGGGACAGGGGGCAGGACGAGCAGTACTTC. The chain combines TRBV4-2 with TRBJ2-7, with TRBD1 matching 12 bases. The CDR3 contains 15 residues. Germline CDR1 is LGHNA and CDR2 is YNFKEQ. V shed 1 base, J shed 5 bases, and the junction held 3 bases outside the gene matches.

The V and J genes are TRBV15 and TRBJ1-1; the D is unclear. Germline values: CDR1 LNHNV, CDR2 YYDKDF (reference sequence). This CDR3 has 15 residues. The V end lost 3 bases, the J end lost 1 base, and 12 bases lay between the germline ends. This CDR3 reads CATSSAPRGNTEAFF. Written as DNA, the CDR3 is TGTGCCACCAGCAGCGCTCCTAGAGGGAACACTGAAGCTTTCTTT.

The J gene is TRBJ2-5, the V gene TRBV2; 10 bases are a match to TRBD2. Germline trimming cut 4 bases from V and 5 bases from J; bases unmatched to any gene: 13. The CDR3 consists of 17 residues. Germline V gene lookup returns CDR1 SNHLY and CDR2 FYNNEI. CDR3 bases: TGTGCCAGCAGTGGATACCTAGCGGGGGCCGCGGGGGAGACCCAGTACTTC. Translation: CASSGYLAGAAGETQYF.

The chain is built from TRBV10-2 and TRBJ2-5, with no clear D. Germline V gives CDR1 WSHSY, CDR2 SAAADI. CDR3 length equals 13 residues. V shed 8 bases and J shed 5 bases, with 15 bases lying between them. CDR3 loop: CASSTQNGETQYF. CDR3 sequence (DNA): TGCGCCAGCTCTACTCAAAACGGGGAGACCCAGTACTTC.

The chain recombines TRBV29-1 with TRBJ2-1, with 9 bases aligning to TRBD2. V shed 3 bases and J 9 bases; nucleotides not matched to a gene: 15. The CDR3 loop spans 16 amino acids. Germline V gene data show CDR1 as SQVTM and CDR2 as ANQGSEA. CDR3 DNA: TGCAGCGTTGAGGCTCTAGCGGGAACCTCGGGTGGTGAGCAGTTCTTC. Translation: CSVEALAGTSGGEQFF.